The entry that follows covers one T cell receptor (beta chain) sequence. Its specificity is not known. It is unclear where the CDR3 begins or ends on the DNA, so no DNA is shown, and the CDR3 is as TCRdb lists it. The PCR ran on 60 Vbeta and 13 Jbeta primers. The protocol was immunoSEQ multiplex PCR, while the TCRdb copy is restricted to in-frame clones and leaves out a portion. Of fewer than 110,000 clones listed, 74% are singletons. The data stem from a study of cytomegalovirus exposure and HLA in healthy donors. Study findings and constraints: A later analysis linked fewer than 20,000 TCR beta sequences to HLA alleles at 0.05 false discovery rate. Available immune exposure information was restricted to CMV serostatus only.

Germline CDR1 MNHEY, CDR2 SVGAGI. The CDR3 length equals 16 residues, ends included. Healthy bone marrow donors made up the donor group. The sequencing input was PBMCs. The clonotype originates from a woman in her thirties or forties in good health and CMV-seropositive. The genes are TRBV6-5 and TRBJ1-4; the tabulated D call, TRBD1, remains unverified against the DNA. The CDR3 sequence: CASSSSEGQGFEKLFF.